This entry lists 9 T cell receptor beta chains sequenced from one sample in a study of T cell repertoires in cytomegalovirus infection. Their specific antigens are unknown. TCRdb analysed the reads with MiXCR anew, one entry per CDR3 protein. Seen here are 650,000 to 850,000 distinct CDR3 sequences, roughly 29% observed once, and the top ten hold under 15%. The sample consisted of cultured CD8+ T cells from PBMCs, taken from culture after CMV antigen stimulation. The receptors originated from a human donor in good health (CMV status not recorded). Some clones in this sample may be carry-over from other donors' samples.

V and J are TRBV7-9 and TRBJ2-5; TRBD2 matches at 11 bases. Trimming removed 5 bases from V and 4 bases from J; junction bases left unmatched: 3. The germline CDR1 and CDR2 sequences are SEHNR and FQNEAQ (reference sequence). This CDR3 is 14 amino acids long. The CDR3 DNA sequence: TGTGCCAGCAGCCATACTAGCGGGGGAGAGACCCAGTACTTC. It specifies CASSHTSGGETQYF. Using reference TRBV7-9 and TRBJ2-5 for the parts outside the CDR3, the full variable domain is DTGVSQNPRHKITKRGQNVTFRCDPISEHNRLYWYRQTLGQGPEFLTYFQNEAQLEKSRLLSDRFSAERPKGSFSTLEIQRTEQGDSAMYLCASSHTSGGETQYFGPGTRLLVL.

This chain's CDR3 is CASSARRQETQYF. The CDR3 coding sequence is TGTGCCAGTAGCGCGCGGAGGCAAGAGACCCAGTACTTC. The chain has TRBV19 and TRBJ2-5, with TRBD2 as a possible D gene (5 bases). Trimming left V 6 bases short and J 2 bases short, with 10 bases between. CDR3 size: 13 residues. CDR1 is LNHDA, CDR2 SQIVND, per germline (reference sequence).

The CDR3 DNA reads as TGTGCCAGCAGTGAACACCGGGGGGGAAACACAGATACGCAGTATTTT. It specifies CASSEHRGGNTDTQYF. The chain carries TRBV6-1 and TRBJ2-3; TRBD2 matches at 8 bases. CDR1 and CDR2 from the germline V gene are MNHNS and SASEGT. This CDR3 has 16 residues. V trimming: 2 bases; J trimming: 2 bases; junction bases outside the gene matches: 6.

This chain connects TRBV28 to TRBJ1-2; no clear D. V was shortened by 0 bases and J by 2 bases, with 22 bases between the two germline ends. The CDR3 covers 19 residues. Germline V lookup: CDR1 MDHEN, CDR2 SYDVKM. The CDR3 DNA follows: TGTGCCAGCAGTTTATGGCCGACGGATGTTACCCTTTTCAACTATGGCTACACCTTC. This translates into CASSLWPTDVTLFNYGYTF.

The chain joins TRBV24-1 to TRBJ1-2; maybe TRBD1 (5 bases). Germline lookup yields CDR1 KGHDR and CDR2 SFDVKD. The CDR3 has 13 amino acids. V was trimmed by 3 bases and J by 4 bases, leaving 8 bases between them. This CDR3 reads CATSDPTVYGYTF. The CDR3, as DNA: TGTGCCACCAGTGATCCGACAGTCTATGGCTACACCTTC.

This sequence joins TRBV7-9 and TRBJ1-1; no definite D call. Germline V gene data show CDR1 as SEHNR and CDR2 as FQNEAQ (reference sequence). The CDR3 spans 14 residues. V lost 5 bases, J lost 0 bases, and 10 bases lay in between. CDR3 residues: CASSPEGLNTEAFF. CDR3 nucleotides: TGTGCCAGCAGCCCTGAGGGTCTGAACACTGAAGCTTTCTTT.

This chain uses TRBV6-1 with TRBJ2-3; tentatively, D is TRBD2 (5 bases). The CDR3 runs 15 residues. CDR1 and CDR2 (germline): MNHNS, SASEGT. The V end was cut by 5 bases, the J end by 0 bases, with 12 bases between. CDR3 residues: CASSYLSDSTDTQYF. CDR3 sequence (DNA): TGTGCCAGCAGTTACCTTAGCGATAGCACAGATACGCAGTATTTT.

In its sample, this clonotype was seen many times. J is TRBJ2-6 and V is TRBV7-6, with TRBD1 matching 10 bases. The junction had 5 bases not matched to a gene; V was cut back by 5 bases and J by 1 base. Germline loops: CDR1 SGHVS, CDR2 FNYEAQ. CDR3 length: 17 residues. In DNA form, the CDR3 reads TGTGCCAGCAGCGCGACAGGGGGCGCTTCTGGGGCCAACGTCCTGACTTTC. It encodes CASSATGGASGANVLTF.

The J gene is TRBJ1-2, the V gene TRBV19; 8 bases are shared with TRBD1. The trim removed 5 bases at V and 7 bases at J, leaving 9 bases unmatched. CDR1 and CDR2 from the germline V gene are LNHDA and SQIVND (reference sequence). The CDR3 spans 14 residues. This chain's CDR3 is CASSFWTGTGGYTF. The CDR3 coding sequence is TGTGCCAGTAGTTTCTGGACAGGGACGGGTGGCTACACCTTC. The full variable domain, rest sourced from reference TRBV19 and TRBJ1-2, is DGGITQSPKYLFRKEGQNVTLSCEQNLNHDAMYWYRQDPGQGLRLIYYSQIVNDFQKGDIAEGYSVSREKKESFPLTVTSAQKNPTAFYLCASSFWTGTGGYTFGSGTRLTVV.